The rows below give T cell receptor beta chains drawn from one sample of a study of shared clonotypes between healthy human individuals. Using immunoSEQ multiplex PCR, the repertoire was profiled, and TCRdb retains in-frame clones only, with some absent. The sample includes about 2.1 million clones, approximately 92% of them seen just once. Sequencing input: naive CD8+ T cells from PBMCs. The receptor source for this set is a man aged 18 to 30 in good health. Some clones in this sample may be carry-over from other donors' samples. CDR3s include the opening cysteine and the closing phenylalanine or tryptophan. Each record gives: J gene, V gene, D gene, CDR3 DNA, CDR3 protein. A D gene is named only where the DNA matches it firmly.

J: TRBJ2-7; V: TRBV10-3; D: -; DNA: TGTGCCATCAGGCAGCCCGACTACGAGCAGTACTTC; CDR3: CAIRQPDYEQYF
J: TRBJ2-7; V: TRBV7-2; D: -; DNA: TGTGCCAGCAGCTTAGCTCTAGCTCCCTACGAGCAGTACTTC; CDR3: CASSLALAPYEQYF
J: TRBJ2-5; V: TRBV13; D: -; DNA: TGTGCCAGCAGCTTGGCGGACAGCCAAGAGACCCAGTACTTC; CDR3: CASSLADSQETQYF
J: TRBJ1-1; V: TRBV27; D: -; DNA: TGTGCCAGCAGTCCCACCCCGGGGGGGACTGAAGCTTTCTTT; CDR3: CASSPTPGGTEAFF
J: TRBJ2-7; V: TRBV9; D: TRBD2; DNA: TGTGCCAGCAGCCAACGCGGGGGACTAGCGGCCCCCTACGAGCAGTACTTC; CDR3: CASSQRGGLAAPYEQYF
J: TRBJ1-1; V: TRBV27; D: -; DNA: TGTGCCAGCAGTTTATCGGGCAGGGGAGGTACTGAAGCTTTCTTT; CDR3: CASSLSGRGGTEAFF
J: TRBJ1-2; V: TRBV7-9; D: -; DNA: TGTGCCAGCAGCCCTAGGCTTCCCAACTATGGCTACACCTTC; CDR3: CASSPRLPNYGYTF
J: TRBJ2-5; V: TRBV7-9; D: -; DNA: TGTGCCAGCAGCTGGGGCAGGGTAAGCCAAGAGACCCAGTACTTC; CDR3: CASSWGRVSQETQYF
J: TRBJ2-1; V: TRBV6-1; D: TRBD2; DNA: TGTGCCAGCAGTGAAGCGTTGACTAGCGGGATGGGGTATGAGCAGTTCTTC; CDR3: CASSEALTSGMGYEQFF
J: TRBJ2-5; V: TRBV14; D: -; DNA: TGTGCCAGCAGCCAAGTGTCCATTCAAGAGACCCAGTACTTC; CDR3: CASSQVSIQETQYF
J: TRBJ2-7; V: TRBV28; D: TRBD1; DNA: TGTGCCAGCAACACCCAGGGGGCGAGCGAGCAGTACTTC; CDR3: CASNTQGASEQYF
J: TRBJ2-3; V: TRBV6-6; D: -; DNA: TGTGCCAGCAGTTACTCGTACCGGGCAGATACGCAGTATTTT; CDR3: CASSYSYRADTQYF
J: TRBJ2-1; V: TRBV11-2; D: -; DNA: TGTGCCAGCAGCCTGGGGGGGGGACACCAGTTCTTC; CDR3: CASSLGGGHQFF
J: TRBJ2-1; V: TRBV7-9; D: -; DNA: TGTGCCAGCAGCTTCCCGGGGCCTTCGAATGAGCAGTTCTTC; CDR3: CASSFPGPSNEQFF
J: TRBJ2-2; V: TRBV7-3; D: -; DNA: TGTGCCAGCAGCTTACGTCCAGACCCCACCGGGGAGCTGTTTTTT; CDR3: CASSLRPDPTGELFF
J: TRBJ2-1; V: TRBV5-1; D: TRBD1; DNA: TGCGCCAGCAGCCGCCCCCAACAGGGGGGTTCCTACAATGAGCAGTTCTTC; CDR3: CASSRPQQGGSYNEQFF
J: TRBJ2-1; V: TRBV27; D: -; DNA: TGTGCCAGCAGTTTTTCCGTTTACAATGAGCAGTTCTTC; CDR3: CASSFSVYNEQFF
J: TRBJ1-3; V: TRBV11-2; D: TRBD1; DNA: TGTGCCAGCAGCGGCAGGGGGACGCTGACCGGAAACACCATATATTTT; CDR3: CASSGRGTLTGNTIYF
J: TRBJ2-5; V: TRBV11-2; D: -; DNA: TGTGCCAGCAGCACCCACTATAGGGGATCCCAAGAGACCCAGTACTTC; CDR3: CASSTHYRGSQETQYF
J: TRBJ2-1; V: TRBV9; D: TRBD2; DNA: TGTGCCAGCAGCCCCCGAGGTACTAGCGGGAGGCCCGATGAGCAGTTCTTC; CDR3: CASSPRGTSGRPDEQFF
J: TRBJ2-1; V: TRBV19; D: -; DNA: TGTGCCAGTAGTATAGGTAGCGTCTCCTACAATGAGCAGTTCTTC; CDR3: CASSIGSVSYNEQFF
J: TRBJ2-7; V: TRBV7-9; D: -; DNA: TGTGCCAGCAGCCCCGTTAGGGACCCTCCCTACGAGCAGTACTTC; CDR3: CASSPVRDPPYEQYF